The text below deals with one T cell receptor beta chain. Its antigen is unknown. The data were taken from a study of neoadjuvant nivolumab and ipilimumab in lung cancer. Broader study findings: TCR clonality did not significantly correlate with pathologic tumor regression. From pretherapy to surgery, tumor richness and clonality rose with dual therapy. A small number of samples were TCR sequenced.

Clones were sequenced by immunoSEQ multiplex PCR, and TCRdb holds only the in-frame ones, with some missing. The sample yields 28,000 or so clones, 83% seen once. The CDR3 extends over 17 amino acids. Per the germline V gene, CDR1 is SGHTA and CDR2 is FQGNSA. V shed 6 bases and J 0 bases; nucleotides not matched to a gene: 8. This chain uses TRBV7-2 with TRBJ2-2; 9 nucleotides agree with TRBD2. The starting material was tumor tissue, obtained after neoadjuvant nivolumab, alone or with ipilimumab, at or shortly before surgery. This TCR was recovered from an adult with non-small cell lung cancer. The CDR3 bases are TGTGCCAGCAGTCCATATGTAGCGGGGGCGAACACCGGGGAGCTGTTTTTT. It encodes CASSPYVAGANTGELFF.